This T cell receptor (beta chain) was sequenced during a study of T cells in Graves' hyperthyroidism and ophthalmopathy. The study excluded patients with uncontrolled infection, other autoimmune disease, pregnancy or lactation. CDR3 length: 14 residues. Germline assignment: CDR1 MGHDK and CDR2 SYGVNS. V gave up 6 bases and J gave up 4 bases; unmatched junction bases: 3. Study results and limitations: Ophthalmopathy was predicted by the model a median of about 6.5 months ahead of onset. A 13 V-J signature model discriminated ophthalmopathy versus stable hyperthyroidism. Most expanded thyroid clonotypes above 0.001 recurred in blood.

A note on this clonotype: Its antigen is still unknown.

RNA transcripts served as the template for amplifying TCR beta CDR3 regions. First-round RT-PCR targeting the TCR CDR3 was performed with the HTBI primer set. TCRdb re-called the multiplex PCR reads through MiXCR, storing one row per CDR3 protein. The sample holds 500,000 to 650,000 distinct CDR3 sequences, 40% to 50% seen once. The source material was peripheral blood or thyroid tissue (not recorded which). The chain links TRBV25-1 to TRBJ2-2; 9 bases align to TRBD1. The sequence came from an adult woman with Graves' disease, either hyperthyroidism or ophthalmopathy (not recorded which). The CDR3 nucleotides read TGTGCCAGCAGACAGGGGGCGCGCACCGGGGAGCTGTTTTTT. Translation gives CASRQGARTGELFF.